These 4 T cell receptor beta chains were all obtained from the same sample, sequenced in a study of blood T cell repertoires in COVID-19. Using immunoSEQ multiplex PCR, the repertoire was profiled, and TCRdb retains in-frame clones only, with some absent. The repertoire has more than 300,000 clones, approximately 89% of them found once; the top ten carry roughly 10%. Material for sequencing was peripheral blood. These receptors were collected from a woman between 25 and 40 years old with COVID-19, enrolled during active disease.

V is TRBV6-6 and J is TRBJ1-6, with 7 bases matching TRBD1. CDR1 and CDR2 (germline): MNHNY, SVGAGI (reference sequence). The CDR3 consists of 15 residues. After removal of 2 bases from V and 7 bases from J, the junction contained 5 bases not matched to a gene. Here the CDR3 reads CASSYRGQANSPLHF. CDR3 DNA sequence: TGTGCCAGCAGTTACCGCGGACAGGCGAATTCACCCCTCCACTTT.

The rearrangement links TRBV12-3 or TRBV12-4 to TRBJ2-7, with D perhaps TRBD2 (6 bases). Trimming left V 5 bases short and J 6 bases short, with 11 bases between. The CDR3 is made up of 12 amino acids. CDR3 nucleotides: TGTGCCAGCAGTCTGACTAGTAGCGAGCAGTACTTC. It specifies CASSLTSSEQYF.

The chain links TRBV2 to TRBJ2-2; 8 nucleotides match TRBD1. The CDR3 has 16 amino acids. Germline values: CDR1 SNHLY, CDR2 FYNNEI. V lost 6 bases and J lost 1; bases outside the gene matches: 7. The DNA of the CDR3 is TGTGCCAGCAGCGCCCTAGGGACAGGGAACACCGGGGAGCTGTTTTTT. Translation: CASSALGTGNTGELFF.

The chain links TRBV18 to TRBJ1-1, with TRBD1 matching 8 bases. The CDR3 consists of 18 residues. CDR1 KGHSH and CDR2 LQKENI come from the germline V gene. V trimming: 1 base; J trimming: 0 bases; junction bases outside the gene matches: 10. In DNA form, the CDR3 reads TGTGCCAGCTCACCACTCTGGATTAGGACAGGGCTGAACACTGAAGCTTTCTTT. It yields the protein CASSPLWIRTGLNTEAFF.